This T cell receptor (beta chain) was identified during a study of cytomegalovirus exposure and HLA in healthy donors. For the study at large: Within the Caucasian-associated ancestry cluster were more than 75% of the approximately 400 genotyped donors.

PCR primers comprised 60 Vbeta and 13 Jbeta primers. Some clones are missing from TCRdb's copy, which holds only in-frame ones; the method was immunoSEQ multiplex PCR. Of some 140,000 clones in the sample, roughly 74% are singletons; the top ten hold about 2.8%. Whole-study results and caveats: The records held CMV serostatus as the only immune exposure information. In a later analysis, TCR beta V- and J-gene trimming showed a link to a missense DCLRE1C variant.

Comment on this clone: Antigen specificity is unknown.

V shed 7 bases and J shed 1 base, with 11 bases lying between them. This CDR3 comprises 14 residues. Per germline, CDR1 SGHTS and CDR2 YDEGEE. The sample consisted of PBMCs. The sequence was obtained from a man younger than 35 in good health and CMV-seronegative. The rearrangement uses TRBV5-8 and TRBJ2-2; no reliable D call. The CDR3 region is CASDEDLNTGELFF. CDR3 coding DNA: TGTGCCAGCGACGAGGATCTGAACACCGGGGAGCTGTTTTTT.